This passage covers 14 T cell receptor beta chains from one sample sequenced in a study of CD8+CD57+ T cells in acquired aplastic anemia. According to the study, genomic DNA was the template for TCR beta VDJ and CDR3 profiling. TCRdb ran MiXCR on the reads and lists one entry per CDR3 protein. The data hold under 200,000 distinct CDR3 sequences, with around half observed a single time. For sequencing, patients were chosen who had shown expansion of CD8+CD57+ cells by flow cytometry. Sequencing was done on a sample of sorted CD4+, CD8+, or CD8+CD57+ T cells (not recorded which) from PBMCs. These receptors all stem from a human donor with aplastic anemia.

The rearrangement uses TRBV24-1 and TRBJ2-7; the match to TRBD1 covers 9 bases. Germline CDR1 KGHDR, CDR2 SFDVKD. This CDR3 region has 15 residues. The J segment lost 3 bases and the V segment lost 4 bases, leaving 6 bases of the junction unmatched. CDR3 sequence reads: CATSDSGQGFYEQYF. The CDR3 DNA sequence: TGTGCCACCAGTGACTCGGGACAGGGCTTCTACGAGCAGTACTTC.

The CDR3: CASSLAGVVSGNTIYF. DNA for the CDR3: TGTGCCAGCAGCTTGGCCGGTGTGGTCTCTGGAAACACCATATATTTT. This chain uses TRBV5-5 with TRBJ1-3; D gene uncertain. V was clipped by 0 bases and J by 0 bases, with 10 bases between them. Germline CDR1 reads SGHKS; CDR2 reads YYEKEE (reference sequence). The CDR3 covers 16 residues.

This clonotype appeared many times. V gene TRBV7-8 combines with J gene TRBJ1-6; D possibly corresponds to TRBD1 (6 bases). This CDR3 is 14 amino acids long. V lost 3 bases to trimming and J lost 8 bases, with 11 bases between them. CDR1 and CDR2 from the germline V gene are SGHVS and FQNEAQ. In DNA, the CDR3 is TGTGCCAGCAGCTTTACAGGGAGAGATTCACCCCTCCACTTT. This gives the protein CASSFTGRDSPLHF.

The CDR3 region is CAISESGEGYTF. DNA for the CDR3: TGTGCCATCAGTGAGTCGGGGGAAGGCTACACCTTC. The chain is built from TRBV10-3 and TRBJ1-2; D possibly corresponds to TRBD1 (5 bases). The CDR3 length is 12 residues. V shed 0 bases and J shed 8 bases, with 7 bases lying between them. CDR1 ENHRY and CDR2 SYGVKD come from the germline V gene.

This sequence joins TRBV2 and TRBJ2-7; D is ambiguous. The CDR3 consists of 13 residues. V lost 7 bases and J 0 bases, leaving 10 bases between the germline ends. CDR1 is SNHLY, CDR2 FYNNEI, per germline. CDR3 sequence reads: CASTILDSYEQYF. The CDR3, as DNA: TGTGCCAGCACGATCCTAGACTCCTACGAGCAGTACTTC.

V usage is TRBV4-2 and J usage is TRBJ2-6; D unclear. CDR1 and CDR2 from the germline V gene are LGHNA and YNFKEQ. The CDR3 contains 17 residues. Trimming cost V 0 bases and J 6 bases, with 15 bases left between them. In DNA, the CDR3 is TGTGCCAGCAGCCAAGATCACACCGTAGTTCCGGCCAACGTCCTGACTTTC. This encodes CASSQDHTVVPANVLTF.

This clonotype was counted at least ten times. A read error is possible here, since a much larger clone lies one base away. The chain is built from TRBV2 and TRBJ2-5, with TRBD2 matching 8 bases. The CDR3 consists of 15 residues. The germline CDR1 and CDR2 sequences are SNHLY and FYNNEI. The DNA of the CDR3 is TGTGCCAGCAGTCGGGAGGGGACCATGGGAGAGACCCGGTACTTC. It codes for CASSREGTMGETRYF. Filled out from reference TRBV2 and TRBJ2-5, the complete variable domain reads EPEVTQTPSHQVTQMGQEVILRCVPISNHLYFYWYRQILGQKVEFLVSFYNNEISEKSEIFDDQFSVERPDGSNFTLKIRSTKLEDSAMYFCASSREGTMGETRYFGPGTRLLVL.

The chain joins TRBV11-2 to TRBJ2-3, with 7 bases lining up with TRBD2. Germline V gene lookup returns CDR1 SGHAT and CDR2 FQNNGV. The CDR3 loop spans 15 amino acids. Trimming at V came to 3 bases and at J to 2 bases, leaving 5 bases not matched to a gene. The CDR3 loop reads CASSFRGGFTDTQYF. CDR3 DNA: TGTGCCAGCAGCTTTCGCGGGGGTTTCACAGATACGCAGTATTTT.

DNA for the CDR3: TGTGCCACCAGTGATAGTTTAGCGGGAGCGAGTGAGCAGTTCTTC. Translation: CATSDSLAGASEQFF. The chain links TRBV24-1 to TRBJ2-1; 9 nucleotides align to TRBD2. The CDR3 is made up of 15 amino acids. V lost 3 bases, J lost 9 bases, and 8 bases stayed unmatched. Germline CDR1 reads KGHDR; CDR2 reads SFDVKD.

This rearrangement joins TRBV11-2 to TRBJ2-5; TRBD2 matches 8 bases. Trimming took 3 bases from V and 2 from J; bases not matched to a gene: 11. The CDR3 covers 17 residues. CDR1 is SGHAT, CDR2 FQNNGV, per germline. The CDR3 is CASSFGSSGTRQETQYF. In DNA, the CDR3 is TGTGCCAGCAGCTTCGGTAGTAGCGGGACCAGACAAGAGACCCAGTACTTC.

Worth noting for this clonotype: A much larger clone lies a single base off, so this may be a read error. This chain connects TRBV6-5 to TRBJ1-1, with 10 nucleotides matching TRBD1. The V gene end was trimmed by 0 bases and the J gene end by 7 bases; junction bases not matched to a gene: 2. The CDR3 is made up of 14 amino acids. Germline V gene data show CDR1 as MNHEY and CDR2 as SVGAGI. DNA for the CDR3: TGTGCCAGCAGTTACTCGGGGGACAGGGGTGAAGCTTTCTTT. Its protein product is CASSYSGDRGEAFF.

This clonotype was recorded many times. The V and J genes are TRBV29-1 and TRBJ2-1; weak D call: TRBD2 (6 bases). There are 17 residues in the CDR3. Per germline, CDR1 SQVTM and CDR2 ANQGSEA. V gave up 2 bases and J gave up 2 bases, with 19 bases separating them. The CDR3 DNA reads TGCAGCGTTGAAAACACAGGACTACCGAAAACCTACAATGAGCAGTTCTTC. Its translation is CSVENTGLPKTYNEQFF.

The J gene is TRBJ2-5, the V gene TRBV20-1; D not certain. CDR3 size: 13 residues. V was clipped by 2 bases and J by 6 bases, with 13 bases between them. Germline CDR1 is DFQATT and CDR2 is SNEGSKA (reference sequence). The CDR3 is CSARLDKEKTQYF. The CDR3 DNA is TGCAGTGCTAGACTCGACAAGGAGAAGACCCAGTACTTC.

In this sample, this clonotype turned up many times. The V call is TRBV20-1, the J call TRBJ2-7, with a weak D call TRBD1 (6 bases). CDR3 size: 13 residues. Germline V gene lookup returns CDR1 DFQATT and CDR2 SNEGSKA (reference sequence). Trimming removed 5 bases from V and 1 base from J, with 12 bases in between. In nucleotides, the CDR3 is TGCAGTGCTTCCCAAGGGGGATCCTACGAGCAGTACTTC. Its protein is CSASQGGSYEQYF.